A single sample gave rise to the 5 T cell receptor beta chains below, sequenced in a study of shared clonotypes between healthy human individuals. Method: immunoSEQ multiplex PCR; TCRdb's copy keeps in-frame clones and lacks some. The table has 550,000 to 800,000 clones, around 72% seen once. Sequenced material: memory CD4+ T cells sorted from blood. The subset: CD45RA-negative fraction. Receptors were obtained from a woman aged 25-40 years in good health.

The genes are TRBV4-1 and TRBJ2-3, with 8 bases identical to TRBD1. J gave up 6 bases and V 4 bases, and 9 bases lay outside the gene matches. Looked up from germline, CDR1 is MGHRA and CDR2 is YSYEKL. The CDR3 length is 15 residues. In DNA, the CDR3 is TGCGCCAGCAGCCGAGACGGACAGGGAGAGGATACGCAGTATTTT. This sequence encodes CASSRDGQGEDTQYF.

This clone occurred once. The gene calls are TRBV6-1 and TRBJ1-1, with D hard to call. V was pared by 4 bases and J by 6 bases, with 9 bases between. CDR1 is MNHNS, CDR2 SASEGT, per germline. The CDR3 covers 12 residues. The CDR3 DNA sequence: TGTGCCAGCAGTGCCCGTATGGCTGAAGCTTTCTTT. Protein sequence: CASSARMAEAFF.

Regarding this clone: A much larger clone is a single base away; this may be a read error. The chain is built from TRBV5-8 and TRBJ2-1, with 10 bases fitting TRBD2. The germline CDR1 and CDR2 sequences are SGHTS and YDEGEE. CDR3 length: 15 amino acids. The junction had 2 bases not matched to a gene; V was cut back by 2 bases and J by 3 bases. CDR3 residues: CASSFGLAVYNEQFF. CDR3 nucleotide sequence: TGTGCCAGCAGCTTCGGACTAGCGGTCTACAATGAGCAGTTCTTC.

This clone appeared many times. J is TRBJ2-7 and V is TRBV30; no definite D call. This CDR3 spans 13 amino acids. The V gene's germline CDR1 is GTSNPN and CDR2 SVGIG (reference sequence). V was clipped by 1 base and J by 6 bases, with 13 bases between them. The CDR3 DNA is TGTGCCTGGAGTGGGAAGGGTAGTGTCGAGCAGTACTTC. It yields the protein CAWSGKGSVEQYF.

The CDR3 reads CASSEGRAGTSDTDTQYF. Here the CDR3 DNA reads TGTGCCAGCAGTGAGGGGCGTGCCGGGACTAGCGACACAGATACGCAGTATTTT. The rearrangement links TRBV25-1 to TRBJ2-3, with 10 bases matching TRBD2. The CDR3 spans 18 residues. Trimming took 3 bases from V and 2 from J; bases not matched to a gene: 11. Germline V gives CDR1 MGHDK, CDR2 SYGVNS.